The T cell receptor (beta chain) described here comes from a study of cytomegalovirus exposure and HLA in healthy donors. General study results and limits: Most of the TCR beta V segments (in an earlier analysis) were productive either about 87% or about 30% of the time.

Amplification used 60 Vbeta primers and 13 Jbeta primers. Per the authors' pipeline: Unique TCR beta chains numbered roughly 80 million in a later analysis, with some 9.9 million shared. Produced via immunoSEQ multiplex PCR; TCRdb's table is partial and in-frame only. V and J calls plus clone size are reproduced from that table; the DNA served to infer D and trimming. The repertoire holds around 120,000 clones, around 73% seen once, with about 7.8% in the top ten. Germline V CDR1 and CDR2: MNHEY, SVGAGI. There are 14 residues in the CDR3. Note on this clone: Its antigen is still unknown. A junction end diverges from the germline sequence, so it may reflect a read error.

Sequencing used PBMCs. This sequence originates from a woman aged 40-49 years in good health and CMV-seropositive. The chain carries TRBV6-5 and TRBJ2-7; D perhaps matches TRBD2 (5 bases). Written as DNA, the CDR3 is TGTGCCAGCAGTTACGAGGGCCCCTCCTCCGAGCAGTACTTC. This gives the protein CASSYEGPSSEQYF.